One sample yielded the 17 T cell receptor beta chains listed below, sequenced in a study of cytomegalovirus exposure and HLA in healthy donors. PCR was performed using 60 Vbeta and 13 Jbeta primers. Only in-frame clones appear in the TCRdb table, and some are missing; sequencing was by immunoSEQ multiplex PCR. The data contain about 96,000 clones, about 70% of them singletons. Sequenced material: PBMCs. The receptor source for this set is a woman between 65 and 79 years old in good health and CMV-seropositive.

V is TRBV5-1 and J is TRBJ2-7, with 11 bases lining up with TRBD1. The V gene end was trimmed by 3 bases and the J gene end by 4 bases; junction bases not matched to a gene: 3. Germline V gene sequence: CDR1 SGHRS, CDR2 YFSETQ. The length of the CDR3 is 14 residues. CDR3 DNA sequence: TGCGCCAGCAGCTGGACAGGGGGCCGGTACGAGCAGTACTTC. Protein: CASSWTGGRYEQYF.

The chain recombines TRBV19 with TRBJ1-6; 10 bases fit TRBD1. Trimming took 6 bases from V and 7 from J; bases not matched to a gene: 3. The CDR3 sequence is 14 residues long. CDR1 is LNHDA, CDR2 SQIVND, per germline (reference sequence). CDR3 coding DNA: TGTGCCAGTAGGTGGACAGGGGGGAATTCACCCCTCCACTTT. Residues: CASRWTGGNSPLHF.

This clone has more than one count but fewer than ten. The V gene is TRBV4-2, the J gene TRBJ2-2, with 10 bases aligning to TRBD1. V dropped 3 bases and J dropped 4; count of bases not matched to a gene: 5. Germline lookup yields CDR1 LGHNA and CDR2 YNFKEQ. This CDR3 comprises 16 residues. CDR3 in DNA: TGTGCCAGCAGCCATGACAGGGGGCGAAGCACCGGGGAGCTGTTTTTT. This codes for CASSHDRGRSTGELFF.

The chain has TRBV7-2 and TRBJ2-5; TRBD1 agrees at 7 bases. The V gene's germline CDR1 is SGHTA and CDR2 FQGNSA. The CDR3 is made up of 15 amino acids. After removal of 1 base from V and 6 bases from J, the junction contained 8 bases not matched to a gene. The CDR3 nucleotides are TGTGCCAGCAGCTTAGTCCCCACAGGGGTAAAGACCCAGTACTTC. This translates into CASSLVPTGVKTQYF.

The rearrangement joins TRBV28 to TRBJ2-3, with 16 bases identical to TRBD2. This CDR3 has 19 residues. Germline CDR1 reads MDHEN; CDR2 reads SYDVKM. The V gene end was trimmed by 2 bases and the J gene end by 4 bases; junction bases not matched to a gene: 9. CDR3: CASSLSLGLAGGGADTQYF. The CDR3 DNA follows: TGTGCCAGCAGTTTAAGCTTGGGACTAGCGGGGGGGGGAGCAGATACGCAGTATTTT.

The chain uses TRBV14 and TRBJ1-1, with 7 bases aligning to TRBD1. Germline CDR1 SGHDN, CDR2 FVKESK. Losses at the gene ends were 0 bases for V and 0 bases for J; bases not matched to a gene: 10. The CDR3 is 18 residues long. The CDR3 sequence: CASSQDLTGPWMNTEAFF. The CDR3 DNA follows: TGTGCCAGCAGCCAAGATTTGACAGGGCCGTGGATGAACACTGAAGCTTTCTTT.

The sample holds one count of this clone. The CDR3 sequence: CASSQSRTAYEQYF. The CDR3 DNA sequence: TGCGCCAGCAGTCAATCAAGGACAGCCTACGAGCAGTACTTC. This rearrangement joins TRBV23-1 to TRBJ2-7; TRBD1 might be the D (6 bases). TRBV23-1 is annotated as an ORF whose role is uncertain. Trimming cost V 0 bases and J 2 bases, with 8 bases left between them. The CDR3 has 14 amino acids.

In DNA form, the CDR3 reads TGCGCCAGCAGCTTGGTAGGGACAGGGGGATCAGATACGCAGTATTTT. Amino acids: CASSLVGTGGSDTQYF. J is TRBJ2-3 and V is TRBV5-1, with TRBD1 matching 11 bases. The J segment lost 4 bases and the V segment lost 0 bases, leaving 4 bases of the junction unmatched. The CDR3 spans 16 residues. Per the germline V gene, CDR1 is SGHRS and CDR2 is YFSETQ.

Concerning this clone itself: At one end, the junction sequence differs from germline, possibly due to a read error. V gene TRBV7-7 combines with J gene TRBJ2-5; 7 bases match TRBD1. Germline CDR1 SSHAT, CDR2 FNYEAQ (reference sequence). CDR3 size: 17 residues. For the CDR3, the DNA is TGTGCTAGCAGCGTTGATCTCCTCGAGGGGGCTGGTGAGACCCAGTACTTC. Amino acids: CASSVDLLEGAGETQYF.

The CDR3: CASSLFGQGYGYTF. CDR3 sequence (DNA): TGTGCCAGCAGTTTATTTGGGCAGGGGTATGGCTACACCTTC. This chain uses TRBV6-5 with TRBJ1-2, with D possibly matching TRBD1 (6 bases). Per germline, CDR1 MNHEY and CDR2 SVGAGI. Trimming took 4 bases from V and 5 from J, leaving 14 bases between them. This CDR3 is built from 14 residues.

The chain links TRBV4-1 to TRBJ2-7; D not certain. Trimming cost V 1 base and J 2 bases, with 15 bases left between them. The CDR3 is 16 amino acids. Germline CDR1 and CDR2: MGHRA and YSYEKL. CDR3 region: CASSQVAAATPYEQYF. As DNA, the CDR3 is TGCGCCAGCAGCCAAGTCGCGGCAGCTACTCCCTACGAGCAGTACTTC.

The chain has TRBV28 and TRBJ1-4, with a weak D call TRBD1 (6 bases). This CDR3 spans 14 amino acids. V was cut by 7 bases and J by 6 bases, with 15 bases left in between. The germline CDR1 and CDR2 sequences are MDHEN and SYDVKM. CDR3 sequence reads: CASTRQQGHEKLFF. The CDR3 DNA sequence: TGTGCCAGCACCCGCCAACAGGGTCATGAAAAACTGTTTTTT.

This chain links TRBV7-2 with TRBJ1-5, with TRBD1 as a possible D gene (5 bases). This CDR3 has 15 amino acids. Germline values: CDR1 SGHTA, CDR2 FQGNSA. Trimming stripped 5 bases from V and 0 bases from J, with 11 bases between. The CDR3 spells CASSPGGSSNQPQHF. CDR3 coding DNA: TGTGCCAGCAGCCCGGGGGGGTCTAGCAATCAGCCCCAGCATTTT.

On this clone: A junction boundary mismatches the germline segment, possibly from a read error. The V call is TRBV7-7, the J call TRBJ2-5, with TRBD1 identical over 10 bases. The CDR3 is 16 residues long. The V gene's germline CDR1 is SSHAT and CDR2 FNYEAQ (reference sequence). This chain's CDR3 is CASSPGQGLGQETQYF. The CDR3 DNA sequence: TGTGCTAGCAGCCCGGGACAGGGGTTAGGCCAAGAGACCCAGTACTTC.

The genes are TRBV5-1 and TRBJ2-3, with a possible D match to TRBD1 (7 bases). Looked up from germline, CDR1 is SGHRS and CDR2 is YFSETQ. V was cut by 7 bases and J by 2 bases, with 23 bases left in between. This CDR3 comprises 17 residues. CDR3 sequence reads: CASGQEGTEYNTDTQYF. In DNA, the CDR3 is TGCGCCAGCGGACAGGAAGGGACTGAATATAACACAGATACGCAGTATTTT.

This chain joins TRBV4-3 and TRBJ1-2, with D possibly being TRBD1 (6 bases). V shed 0 bases and J shed 8 bases, with 22 bases lying between them. In germline, CDR1 is LGHNA, CDR2 YSLEER. The CDR3 contains 17 residues. The CDR3 DNA is TGCGCCAGCAGCCAAGACCGGGGGGCCGGATGGGCGGGGGGCTACACCTTC. Translating it yields CASSQDRGAGWAGGYTF.

The V call is TRBV9, the J call TRBJ2-2, with 14 bases fitting TRBD2. CDR1 and CDR2 (germline): SGDLS, YYNGEE. The V segment lost 0 bases and the J segment 4 bases; nucleotides outside the gene matches: 8. This CDR3 is 19 amino acids long. As DNA, the CDR3 is TGTGCCAGCAGCGTAGCGGGACTAGCGGGAGACTGGGGCACCGGGGAGCTGTTTTTT. Its protein product is CASSVAGLAGDWGTGELFF.